This TCR beta chain originates from a study of graft-versus-host responses after intestinal transplantation. Findings and caveats of the study: Some patients had graft-donor T cell macrochimerism. In their allografts, the ratios of graft-versus-host to host-versus-graft T cell clones were high. Early post-transplant declines in HvG were associated with peak levels of circulating GvH clones.

The CDR3 is 16 residues long. Trimming took 4 bases from V and 2 from J; bases not matched to a gene: 7. The V gene's germline CDR1 is SGHAT and CDR2 FQNNGV. TCRdb keeps only in-frame clones here, not all; method: immunoSEQ multiplex PCR. The sample shows about 12,000 clones, over 65% of them seen only once. In the case of this clone: What it binds is unknown.

The graft tissue was processed, and this released both intraepithelial and lamina propria lymphocytes. The chain combines TRBV11-2 with TRBJ2-7; 11 nucleotides match TRBD2. The source material was ileum tissue, sampled 142 days after intestinal transplantation. The TCR was taken from a human patient who received an intestinal transplant, so some T cells may come from the graft donor. CDR3 bases: TGTGCCAGCAGCTCGCAAATTAGCGGGGGGGCCTACGAGCAGTACTTC. Translating gives CASSSQISGGAYEQYF.